This is a list of T cell receptor beta chains from one sample in a study of siplizumab effects on memory and regulatory T cells. The data were produced by immunoSEQ multiplex PCR, yet TCRdb's version contains in-frame clones alone and is incomplete. The sample has 57,000 or so clones; around three quarters are singletons. The sample consisted of memory CD4+ T cells sorted from blood. The receptors were sampled from a human donor in good health. Both conserved end residues are part of each CDR3. A D gene is named only where the DNA matches it firmly. Some rows have no size entry. The others give once, few or many, or a class for an expanded clone.

TRBV9	TRBJ1-1	.	.	CASSSTGLVTEAFF	TGTGCCAGCAGCTCCACAGGATTGGTCACTGAAGCTTTCTTT
TRBV12-5	TRBJ2-1	few	.	CASGLAIVVEQFF	TGTGCTAGTGGTTTGGCCATCGTGGTTGAGCAGTTCTTC
TRBV5-4	TRBJ1-6	.	.	CASSLEQDRSPLHF	TGTGCCAGCAGCTTGGAACAGGACCGCTCACCCCTCCACTTT
TRBV4-3	TRBJ2-7	.	TRBD2	CASSQVPSGEYEQYF	TGCGCCAGCAGCCAAGTCCCTAGCGGGGAATACGAGCAGTACTTC
TRBV9	TRBJ1-2	.	TRBD1	CASSAGQGPLYGYTF	TGTGCCAGCAGCGCGGGACAGGGCCCCCTCTATGGCTACACCTTC
TRBV5-1	TRBJ2-5	.	.	CASSLKETYETQYF	TGCGCCAGCAGCTTGAAGGAGACATATGAGACCCAGTACTTC
TRBV6-5	TRBJ1-1	few	.	CASSLRGREAFF	TGTGCCAGCAGTCTCCGGGGCCGCGAAGCTTTCTTT
TRBV6-1	TRBJ1-1	.	.	CASKRLHEAFF	TGTGCCAGCAAACGCCTACATGAAGCTTTCTTT
TRBV11-2	TRBJ1-6	once	TRBD1	CASSRGQNNSPLHF	TGTGCCAGCAGCCGGGGACAGAATAATTCACCCCTCCACTTT
TRBV9	TRBJ2-3	.	.	CASSVANTDTQYF	TGTGCCAGCAGCGTAGCGAACACAGATACGCAGTATTTT
TRBV7-9	TRBJ2-3	.	TRBD2	CASSFIAGGLTDTQYF	TGTGCCAGCAGCTTCATAGCGGGGGGACTAACAGATACGCAGTATTTT
TRBV19	TRBJ2-7	.	TRBD1	CASSIRTGYEQYF	TGTGCCAGTAGTATAAGGACAGGGTACGAGCAGTACTTC
TRBV5-4	TRBJ1-1	.	TRBD1	CASSQQGLTEAFF	TGTGCCAGCAGCCAACAGGGGCTCACTGAAGCTTTCTTT
TRBV25-1	TRBJ1-1	.	TRBD1	CASSERTGRAEAFF	TGTGCCAGCAGTGAAAGGACAGGTCGGGCTGAAGCTTTCTTT
TRBV7-3	TRBJ2-2	.	.	CASSFGSGELFF	TGTGCCAGCAGCTTCGGATCCGGGGAGCTGTTTTTT
TRBV6-6	TRBJ1-1	.	.	CASSYSGLNTEAFF	TGTGCCAGCAGTTACTCGGGGCTGAACACTGAAGCTTTCTTT
TRBV1	TRBJ2-1	.	.	CTSSQERLDSYNEQFF	TGCACCAGCAGCCAAGAACGGTTAGACTCCTACAATGAGCAGTTCTTC
TRBV12-5	TRBJ2-7	.	.	CASGLVRVERFEQYF	TGTGCTAGTGGTTTGGTAAGGGTGGAAAGGTTCGAGCAGTACTTC
TRBV6-6	TRBJ1-2	.	TRBD1	CASSHDRGGYTF	TGTGCCAGCAGTCACGACAGGGGTGGCTACACCTTC
TRBV19	TRBJ1-5	.	.	CATRQYSNQPQHF	TGTGCCACCCGACAGTATAGCAATCAGCCCCAGCATTTT
TRBV5-1	TRBJ1-1	.	.	CASSLTIPQAGNTEAFF	TGCGCCAGCAGCCTAACCATCCCACAGGCCGGGAACACTGAAGCTTTCTTT
TRBV7-3	TRBJ1-1	.	TRBD1	CASSSPQGQTTEAFF	TGTGCCAGCAGCTCACCCCAGGGACAGACCACTGAAGCTTTCTTT
TRBV29-1	TRBJ1-2	.	.	CSVEQGYYGYTF	TGCAGCGTGGAACAGGGATACTATGGCTACACCTTC
TRBV5-1	TRBJ2-1	.	TRBD1	CASSSGATGGAYNEQFF	TGCGCCAGCAGCTCGGGGGCGACAGGGGGAGCCTACAATGAGCAGTTCTTC
TRBV28	TRBJ1-6	.	.	CASSRVDNSPLHF	TGTGCCAGCAGTAGGGTAGATAATTCACCCCTCCACTTT
TRBV29-1	TRBJ2-3	.	TRBD2	CSVEGGPYGLAGKASTDTQYF	TGCAGCGTTGAAGGGGGCCCTTACGGGCTAGCGGGGAAAGCTAGCACAGATACGCAGTATTTT
TRBV11-2	TRBJ2-7	.	.	CASIETATSGEQYF	TGTGCCAGCATCGAGACAGCCACCTCTGGGGAGCAGTACTTC
TRBV7-2	TRBJ2-7	.	TRBD1	CASSWTGYNEQYF	TGTGCCAGCAGTTGGACAGGGTACAACGAGCAGTACTTC
TRBV14	TRBJ1-4	.	TRBD1	CASSYRGFNEKLFF	TGTGCCAGCAGCTACAGGGGTTTTAATGAAAAACTGTTTTTT
TRBV6-1	TRBJ1-1	.	TRBD1	CASREPGTGVGAFF	TGTGCCAGCAGGGAGCCGGGGACAGGGGTCGGGGCTTTCTTT
TRBV18	TRBJ2-6	.	.	CASSPSHNSGANVLTF	TGTGCCAGCTCACCCTCACACAACTCTGGGGCCAACGTCCTGACTTTC
TRBV5-4	TRBJ2-5	.	TRBD1	CASSPKGALGETQYF	TGTGCCAGCAGTCCTAAGGGGGCATTGGGAGAGACCCAGTACTTC
TRBV5-5	TRBJ1-2	few	TRBD1	CASSRGQGAYGYTF	TGTGCCAGCAGCAGGGGACAGGGGGCATATGGCTACACCTTC
TRBV5-6	TRBJ1-1	.	.	CASSLASDAFF	TGTGCCAGCAGCTTGGCGTCAGACGCTTTCTTT
TRBV11-2	TRBJ1-5	.	.	CASSTSDSKPQHF	TGTGCCAGCAGCACATCGGACAGCAAGCCCCAGCATTTT
TRBV4-2	TRBJ2-3	.	TRBD2	CASSHSGGSTDTQYF	TGTGCCAGCTCACACAGCGGGGGGTCCACAGATACGCAGTATTTT
TRBV7-2	TRBJ1-1	few	TRBD1	CASSKQRGQNTEAFF	TGTGCCAGCAGCAAGCAGAGGGGGCAGAACACTGAAGCTTTCTTT
TRBV4-1	TRBJ2-5	.	TRBD2	CASSQLAGGLTAQYF	TGCGCCAGCAGCCAATTAGCGGGGGGGCTGACGGCCCAGTACTTC
TRBV27	TRBJ1-2	.	.	CASSLSMATRVGGYTF	TGTGCCAGCAGTCTATCGATGGCGACAAGGGTAGGCGGCTACACCTTC
TRBV27	TRBJ1-4	.	.	CASRPPGGNEKLFF	TGTGCCAGCAGACCCCCCGGCGGTAATGAAAAACTGTTTTTT
TRBV7-2	TRBJ1-4	.	.	CASSLVWGGGDEKLFF	TGTGCCAGCAGCTTGGTTTGGGGCGGGGGAGATGAAAAACTGTTTTTT
TRBV13	TRBJ2-2	.	.	CASSLGGRTGELFF	TGTGCCAGCAGCTTAGGCGGGCGCACCGGGGAGCTGTTTTTT
TRBV6-4	TRBJ1-2	once	TRBD1	CASRGTASVSNYGYTF	TGTGCCAGCAGGGGGACAGCTTCCGTCTCTAACTATGGCTACACCTTC
TRBV5-6	TRBJ1-1	few	.	CASSLLAVAEAFF	TGTGCCAGCAGCTTGCTCGCGGTTGCTGAAGCTTTCTTT